These T cell receptor beta chains were read from a single sample in a study of T cells in Graves' hyperthyroidism and ophthalmopathy. TCRdb fed the multiplex PCR reads into MiXCR, producing one record per CDR3 protein. The data contain about 640,000 distinct CDR3 sequences, 20% of them singletons. The sequenced material came from blood. Every receptor here comes from a young man with Graves' ophthalmopathy. Each CDR3 is given with its conserved first and last residue. The D gene is left open where the match is weak. Size values are once, few and many counts, or a class for expanded clones, and some rows have none.

J,V,D,size,DNA,CDR3
TRBJ2-3,TRBV7-9,.,.,TGTGCCAGCAGCTTGTACCTAGATACGCAGTATTTT,CASSLYLDTQYF
TRBJ2-3,TRBV28,.,.,TGTGCCAGCAGTTTAGCGGGCCAAAAAGCGGATACGCAGTATTTT,CASSLAGQKADTQYF
TRBJ2-7,TRBV12-3/TRBV12-4,TRBD2,few,TGTGCCAGCAGCCCGAGACTAGCGGGAGCCCACGAGCAGTACTTC,CASSPRLAGAHEQYF
TRBJ2-7,TRBV6-1,TRBD2,.,TGTGCCAGCAGTTATCCGACTAGCGGGAGTAGGTACGAGCAGTACTTC,CASSYPTSGSRYEQYF
TRBJ1-2,TRBV4-1,TRBD1,.,TGCGCCAGCAGCCAAGATCCGGGACAGGGCTTCTATGGCTACACCTTC,CASSQDPGQGFYGYTF
TRBJ2-5,TRBV6-1,.,.,TGTGCCAGCAGTGAAGCGGGAGGAGCAGAGACCCAGTACTTC,CASSEAGGAETQYF
TRBJ1-5,TRBV28,.,.,TGTGCCAGCAGCACAGGGACCTATAGCAATCAGCCCCAGCATTTT,CASSTGTYSNQPQHF
TRBJ2-1,TRBV27,.,.,TGTGCCAGCAGTTGGGGGATAGGCGGTTACAATGAGCAGTTCTTC,CASSWGIGGYNEQFF
TRBJ2-1,TRBV6-2/TRBV6-3,TRBD2,.,TGTGCCAGCAGTTACCCCCGTTTAAGTAGCGGGAGGTTGGATGAGCAGTTCTTC,CASSYPRLSSGRLDEQFF
TRBJ1-2,TRBV10-3,.,.,TGTGCCATCAGTGATCGACGGGACACCCACTATGGCTACACCTTC,CAISDRRDTHYGYTF
TRBJ1-5,TRBV27,.,.,TGTGCCGGCAGTCAGACAGATAGCAATCAGCCCCAGCATTTT,CAGSQTDSNQPQHF
TRBJ2-2,TRBV7-8,.,few,TGTGCCAGCAGCCCGAGAGGGCAAAACACCGGGGAGCTGTTTTTT,CASSPRGQNTGELFF
TRBJ2-7,TRBV28,.,many,TGTGCCAGCACCTCTGGATCCTCCTACGAGCAGTACTTC,CASTSGSSYEQYF
TRBJ2-2,TRBV6-9,.,few,TGTGCCAGCAGTTATTCTAGCGCTAACACCGGGGAGCTGTTTTTT,CASSYSSANTGELFF
TRBJ1-2,TRBV5-5,.,.,TGTGCCAGCAGCTTGGAAAGGGGGAGCTATGGCTACACCTTC,CASSLERGSYGYTF
TRBJ1-5,TRBV7-9,.,.,TGTGCCAGCAGCTCCTCCCGAGGGAATCAGCCCCAGCATTTT,CASSSSRGNQPQHF
TRBJ2-7,TRBV4-2,.,.,TGTGCCAGCAGCCAAGAAGATGTACGGGAGTCCCACGAGCAGTACTTC,CASSQEDVRESHEQYF
TRBJ2-1,TRBV6-1,.,few,TGTGCCAGCAGGCCCGGTTGGGCCAGCGATGAGCAGTTCTTC,CASRPGWASDEQFF
TRBJ1-4,TRBV2,.,many,TGTGCCAGCAGTGAGGCGGGAATCGTAAATGAAAAACTGTTTTTT,CASSEAGIVNEKLFF
TRBJ2-7,TRBV4-2,TRBD2,.,TGTGCCAGCAGCCAAGATAGCGGGCCGGACTACGAGCAGTACTTC,CASSQDSGPDYEQYF
TRBJ2-3,TRBV7-2,TRBD2,many,TGTGCCAGCAGCTTAGGCCCTAAAAGTAGCGGGAGGTGGCATACGCAGTATTTT,CASSLGPKSSGRWHTQYF
TRBJ1-1,TRBV2,.,.,TGTGCCAGCAGTGGAGAGGGGCTGACGAACACTGAAGCTTTCTTT,CASSGEGLTNTEAFF
TRBJ2-1,TRBV29-1,TRBD1,few,TGCAGCGTTAGAATACAGGGGGTTGAGCAGTTCTTC,CSVRIQGVEQFF
TRBJ1-1,TRBV18,.,.,TGTGCCAGCTCACCCCAGCAGACCCCAACGTCTGAAGCTTTCTTT,CASSPQQTPTSEAFF